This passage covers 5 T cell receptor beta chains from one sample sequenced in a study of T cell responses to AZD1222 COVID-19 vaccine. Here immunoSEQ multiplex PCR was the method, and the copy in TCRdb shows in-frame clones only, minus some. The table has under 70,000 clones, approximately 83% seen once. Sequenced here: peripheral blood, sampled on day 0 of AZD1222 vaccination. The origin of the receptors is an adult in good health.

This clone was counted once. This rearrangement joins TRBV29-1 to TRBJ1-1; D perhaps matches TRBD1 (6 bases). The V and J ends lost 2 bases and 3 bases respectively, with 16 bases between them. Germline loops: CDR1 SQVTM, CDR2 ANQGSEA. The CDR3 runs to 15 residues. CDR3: CSVESRGWRDTEAFF. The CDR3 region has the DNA TGCAGCGTTGAATCCAGGGGATGGCGGGACACTGAAGCTTTCTTT.

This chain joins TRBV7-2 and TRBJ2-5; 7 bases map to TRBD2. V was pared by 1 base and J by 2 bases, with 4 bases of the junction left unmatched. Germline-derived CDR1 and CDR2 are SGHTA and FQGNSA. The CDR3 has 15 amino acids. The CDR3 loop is CASSLGSRGQETQYF. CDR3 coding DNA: TGTGCCAGCAGCTTAGGGTCGCGGGGGCAAGAGACCCAGTACTTC.

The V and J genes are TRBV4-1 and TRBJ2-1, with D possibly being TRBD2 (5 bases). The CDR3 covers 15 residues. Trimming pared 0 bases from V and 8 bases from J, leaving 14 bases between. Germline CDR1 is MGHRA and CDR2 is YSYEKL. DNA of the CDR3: TGCGCCAGCAGCCAAGACGGTGGCGTCGGGGATGAGCAGTTCTTC. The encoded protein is CASSQDGGVGDEQFF.

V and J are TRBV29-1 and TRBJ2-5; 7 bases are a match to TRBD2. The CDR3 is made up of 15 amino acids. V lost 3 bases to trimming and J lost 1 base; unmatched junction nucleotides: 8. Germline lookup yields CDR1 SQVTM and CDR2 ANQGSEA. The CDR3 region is CSVDGAGVGQETQYF. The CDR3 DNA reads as TGCAGCGTTGACGGTGCGGGGGTTGGCCAAGAGACCCAGTACTTC.

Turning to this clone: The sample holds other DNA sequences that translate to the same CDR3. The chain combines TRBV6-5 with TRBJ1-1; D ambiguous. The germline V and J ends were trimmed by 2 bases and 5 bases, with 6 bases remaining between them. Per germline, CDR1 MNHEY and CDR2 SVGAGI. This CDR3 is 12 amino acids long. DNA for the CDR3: TGTGCCAGCAGTTACGCCGGGACTGAAGCTTTCTTT. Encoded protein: CASSYAGTEAFF.